This T cell receptor (beta chain) derives from a study of cytomegalovirus exposure and HLA in healthy donors. The wider study: As an earlier analysis found, some 180 million T cells yielded about 120 million unique TCR beta sequences.

Whole-study findings and limits: Across donors, sequencing depth was assumed by presence/absence analyses to be roughly uniform. The authors enumerated 150 to 200 TCR beta chains as linked to cytomegalovirus. V- and J-gene trimming in TCR beta was tied to a missense DCLRE1C variant by an analysis performed later.

The study ran its PCR with 60 Vbeta and 13 Jbeta primers. Some clones are missing from TCRdb's copy, which holds only in-frame ones; the method was immunoSEQ multiplex PCR. In the table there are under 150,000 clones, 76% of which are singletons. About this clone: Its antigen is unidentified.

This sequence originates from a woman between 40 and 50 years old in good health and CMV-seronegative. Sequenced sample: PBMCs.

In nucleotides, the CDR3 is TGTGCCAGCAGTTCAACACCCTACCGGGACAGGAATGAAAAACTGTTTTTT. As protein: CASSSTPYRDRNEKLFF. The genes are TRBV27 and TRBJ1-4; 8 bases line up with TRBD1. Germline V lookup: CDR1 MNHEY, CDR2 SMNVEV (reference sequence). The CDR3 is 17 amino acids. V trimming: 4 bases; J trimming: 5 bases; junction bases outside the gene matches: 12.